This TCR beta chain was recovered during a study of cytomegalovirus exposure and HLA in healthy donors. This clone was found once. Primers for the PCR totalled 60 Vbeta and 13 Jbeta. Libraries were prepared by immunoSEQ multiplex PCR; TCRdb keeps only in-frame clonotypes and omits some of them. The profile shows about 170,000 clones, more than 75% of them singletons. V dropped 0 bases and J dropped 4; count of bases not matched to a gene: 8. Germline assignment: CDR1 SGDLS and CDR2 YYNGEE. This CDR3 contains 16 residues. Source material: PBMCs. This rearrangement joins TRBV9 to TRBJ2-7; 9 bases line up with TRBD1. This receptor was obtained from a man aged 25 to 40 in good health and CMV-seropositive. The CDR3: CASSVAPTDRGYEQYF. CDR3 coding DNA: TGTGCCAGCAGCGTAGCCCCAACGGACAGGGGTTACGAGCAGTACTTC.